One and the same sample provided the 16 T cell receptor beta chains below, sequenced in a study of cytomegalovirus exposure and HLA in healthy donors. Primers: 60 Vbeta forward and 13 Jbeta reverse. Method: immunoSEQ multiplex PCR; TCRdb's copy keeps in-frame clones and lacks some. There are about 130,000 clones in the sample; approximately 78% occur only once, and around 9.9% lies in the top ten. The specimen was PBMCs. These receptors all stem from a man under 40 in good health and CMV-seropositive.

The CDR3 nucleotides are TGTGCCAGCAGTACGCTGGGACTAGCGGTATACGAGCAGTACTTC. Its translation is CASSTLGLAVYEQYF. The rearrangement joins TRBV6-6 to TRBJ2-7, with 11 nucleotides matching TRBD2. The junction had 7 bases not matched to a gene; V was cut back by 5 bases and J by 4 bases. The CDR3 is 15 residues long. Germline CDR1 is MNHNY and CDR2 is SVGAGI (reference sequence).

V usage is TRBV5-8 and J usage is TRBJ2-1, with 7 bases identical to TRBD2. V gave up 4 bases and J gave up 3 bases; unmatched junction bases: 4. The V gene's germline CDR1 is SGHTS and CDR2 YDEGEE. The CDR3 loop spans 14 amino acids. CDR3 sequence (DNA): TGTGCCAGCAGCCACTCTAGCGGCTACAATGAGCAGTTCTTC. Encoded protein: CASSHSSGYNEQFF.

The chain employs TRBV7-2 and TRBJ2-3; D is perhaps TRBD2 (5 bases). V was pared by 1 base and J by 7 bases, with 12 bases between. The CDR3 loop spans 14 amino acids. The germline V gene has CDR1 SGHTA and CDR2 FQGNSA. CDR3 sequence: CASSLGRLANTQYF. Written as DNA, the CDR3 is TGTGCCAGCAGCTTAGGCCGCCTAGCCAATACGCAGTATTTT. The variable domain in full, completed from reference TRBV7-2 and TRBJ2-3, reads GAGVSQSPSNKVTEKGKDVELRCDPISGHTALYWYRQSLGQGLEFLIYFQGNSAPDKSGLPSDRFSAERTGGSVSTLTIQRTQQEDSAVYLCASSLGRLANTQYFGPGTRLTVL.

The chain uses TRBV13 and TRBJ2-2, with 7 bases aligning to TRBD1. Unmatched junction bases numbered 7, after V lost 6 bases and J lost 3 bases. The CDR3 is made up of 15 amino acids. Looked up from germline, CDR1 is PRHDT and CDR2 is FYEKMQ (reference sequence). The CDR3: CASRTDRDHTGELFF. In DNA form, the CDR3 reads TGTGCCAGCAGAACAGACAGGGACCACACCGGGGAGCTGTTTTTT.

V is TRBV4-2 and J is TRBJ2-1, with 9 bases identical to TRBD2. V was pared by 4 bases and J by 5 bases, with 9 bases of the junction left unmatched. In germline, CDR1 is LGHNA, CDR2 YNFKEQ. This CDR3 has 16 residues. The CDR3 DNA reads as TGTGCCAGCAGCCCACCGGGACTAGCTTCCCACAATGAGCAGTTCTTC. This codes for CASSPPGLASHNEQFF.

This clone has more than one count but fewer than ten. V usage is TRBV9 and J usage is TRBJ2-3, with TRBD2 matching 8 bases. Unmatched junction bases numbered 5, after V lost 4 bases and J lost 4 bases. Germline values: CDR1 SGDLS, CDR2 YYNGEE. The CDR3 totals 14 residues. The CDR3, as DNA: TGTGCCAGCAGCCAAAGCGGGAGCGCAGATACGCAGTATTTT. Residues: CASSQSGSADTQYF.

The rearrangement links TRBV15 to TRBJ2-1; 10 nucleotides agree with TRBD2. This CDR3 region has 15 residues. The J segment lost 9 bases and the V segment lost 0 bases, leaving 5 bases of the junction unmatched. CDR1 is LNHNV, CDR2 YYDKDF, per germline (reference sequence). DNA for the CDR3: TGTGCCACCAGCAGAGACCTAGCGGGAGAGGGTGAGCAGTTCTTC. Encoded protein: CATSRDLAGEGEQFF. The variable domain in full, completed from reference TRBV15 and TRBJ2-1, reads DAMVIQNPRYQVTQFGKPVTLSCSQTLNHNVMYWYQQKSSQAPKLLFHYYDKDFNNEADTPDNFQSRRPNTSFCFLDIRSPGLGDTAMYLCATSRDLAGEGEQFFGPGTRLTVL.

The V gene is TRBV5-6, the J gene TRBJ2-3, with 8 positions matching TRBD2. The CDR3 is 17 residues long. V was clipped by 4 bases and J by 0 bases; unmatched bases: 10. CDR1 and CDR2 (germline): SGHDT, YYEEEE. CDR3 protein: CASSPSFSSGSTDTQYF. DNA of the CDR3: TGTGCCAGCAGCCCGTCATTTTCTAGCGGGAGCACAGATACGCAGTATTTT.

This clone was detected only once. V gene TRBV10-3 combines with J gene TRBJ2-2; perhaps TRBD2 as D (6 bases). There are 15 residues in the CDR3. Trimming left V 8 bases short and J 0 bases short, with 13 bases between. CDR1 ENHRY and CDR2 SYGVKD come from the germline V gene. The CDR3 is CAIGGLAPNTGELFF. CDR3 sequence (DNA): TGTGCCATCGGTGGGCTAGCGCCGAACACCGGGGAGCTGTTTTTT.

The CDR3 nucleotides are TGTGCCAGCAGCGTAGAGAATCAGCCCCAGCATTTT. This codes for CASSVENQPQHF. This chain uses TRBV5-4 with TRBJ1-5; D is unclear. The CDR3 runs to 12 residues. CDR1 and CDR2 (germline): SGHNT, YYREEE (reference sequence). V dropped 4 bases and J dropped 4 bases, with 6 bases sitting between them. Combining the CDR3 with reference TRBV5-4 and TRBJ1-5 gives the whole variable domain ETGVTQSPTHLIKTRGQQVTLRCSSQSGHNTVSWYQQALGQGPQFIFQYYREEENGRGNFPPRFSGLQFPNYSSELNVNALELDDSALYLCASSVENQPQHFGDGTRLSIL.

CDR3 protein: CASSSKGTAYEQYF. In DNA, the CDR3 is TGTGCCAGTAGTTCCAAAGGGACAGCCTACGAGCAGTACTTC. The rearrangement links TRBV19 to TRBJ2-7; the match to TRBD1 covers 7 bases. V gave up 5 bases and J gave up 2 bases; unmatched junction bases: 6. The CDR3 has 14 amino acids. Germline V gene data show CDR1 as LNHDA and CDR2 as SQIVND (reference sequence).

This clone appeared once. The chain has TRBV9 and TRBJ1-3, with a weak D call TRBD1 (6 bases). Germline CDR1 SGDLS, CDR2 YYNGEE. The CDR3 covers 16 residues. V was trimmed by 3 bases and J by 0 bases, leaving 13 bases between them. The CDR3 region has the DNA TGTGCCAGCAGCGCCTCGACAGGTTTCTCTGGAAACACCATATATTTT. This encodes CASSASTGFSGNTIYF.

This chain uses TRBV7-2 with TRBJ1-1; a possible D gene is TRBD1 (6 bases). The length of the CDR3 is 15 residues. Trimming cost V 5 bases and J 3 bases, with 16 bases left between them. The V gene's germline CDR1 is SGHTA and CDR2 FQGNSA. The CDR3 sequence is CASSLRGRGYTEAFF. In DNA, the CDR3 is TGTGCCAGCAGCCTACGTGGCAGGGGCTACACTGAAGCTTTCTTT.

The rearrangement links TRBV19 to TRBJ2-4; 8 bases are shared with TRBD1. CDR3 size: 15 residues. J was trimmed by 3 bases and V by 4 bases; bases with no gene match: 5. Germline CDR1 is LNHDA and CDR2 is SQIVND (reference sequence). DNA for the CDR3: TGTGCCAGTAGTACCCAGGGGGCGGACAAAAACATTCAGTACTTC. It encodes CASSTQGADKNIQYF.

The rearrangement joins TRBV19 to TRBJ2-7; D possibly corresponds to TRBD1 (5 bases). The CDR3 extends over 13 amino acids. CDR1 LNHDA and CDR2 SQIVND come from the germline V gene (reference sequence). Trimming took 1 base from V and 3 from J, leaving 7 bases between them. The CDR3 reads CASSIVGDYEQYF. DNA of the CDR3: TGTGCCAGTAGTATAGTAGGGGACTACGAGCAGTACTTC.

The chain combines TRBV4-2 with TRBJ2-1; no definite D call. The CDR3 covers 15 residues. V gave up 4 bases and J gave up 7 bases, with 17 bases separating them. The V gene's germline CDR1 is LGHNA and CDR2 YNFKEQ. The CDR3 is CASSRLGHSENEQFF. The CDR3 region has the DNA TGTGCCAGCAGCCGTTTAGGTCACAGTGAAAATGAGCAGTTCTTC.